Presented here are 6 T cell receptor beta chains from one specimen sequenced in a study of blood T cell repertoires in COVID-19. Produced via immunoSEQ multiplex PCR; TCRdb's table is partial and in-frame only. This sample has about 260,000 clones; roughly 88% occur once, and the top ten carry around 0.67%. Source material: peripheral blood. Source of these receptors: a human donor in a cohort sampled during active COVID-19.

V gene TRBV6-5 combines with J gene TRBJ1-2, with 9 bases identical to TRBD1. Germline CDR1 is MNHEY and CDR2 is SVGAGI. Trimming at V came to 5 bases and at J to 8 bases, leaving 12 bases not matched to a gene. The CDR3 is made up of 15 amino acids. The CDR3 loop is CASSPIGQGSAGYTF. The CDR3 DNA reads as TGTGCCAGCAGTCCTATAGGACAGGGGTCGGCGGGCTACACCTTC.

The chain links TRBV10-1 to TRBJ2-7, with D maybe TRBD1 (6 bases). The CDR3 runs 17 residues. Trimming shortened V by 0 bases and J by 2 bases, and 17 bases separated the two germline ends. Germline V gene lookup returns CDR1 WNHNN and CDR2 SYGVQD (reference sequence). In DNA, the CDR3 is TGCGCCAGCAGTGAGTCGATCGGGACAACCGTTCCCTACGAGCAGTACTTC. Protein: CASSESIGTTVPYEQYF.

The CDR3 loop is CASSSNPQGASYEQYF. The CDR3 coding sequence is TGTGCCAGCAGCTCAAACCCCCAGGGGGCAAGCTACGAGCAGTACTTC. The rearrangement links TRBV7-3 to TRBJ2-7; 8 bases fit TRBD1. Trimming took 4 bases from V and 3 from J; bases not matched to a gene: 11. Germline V CDR1 and CDR2: SGHTA, FQGTGA. This CDR3 comprises 16 residues.

V is TRBV7-2 and J is TRBJ2-1, with TRBD2 as a possible D gene (6 bases). Trimming took off 1 base at V and 0 bases at J, with 7 bases between the two ends. Germline CDR1 is SGHTA and CDR2 is FQGNSA. CDR3 length: 15 amino acids. The CDR3 region has the DNA TGTGCCAGCAGCTTAGACGGGAGCTCCTACAATGAGCAGTTCTTC. It yields the protein CASSLDGSSYNEQFF.

The rearrangement uses TRBV3-1 (or the pseudogene TRBV3-2) and TRBJ2-7; 12 bases match TRBD1. The germline V gene encodes CDR1 LGHDT and CDR2 YNNKEL (reference sequence). The CDR3 is made up of 15 amino acids. V shed 2 bases, J shed 6 bases, and the junction held 5 bases outside the gene matches. This CDR3 is CASSQSGTGGSEQYF. The DNA for the CDR3 is TGTGCCAGCAGCCAATCCGGGACAGGGGGCTCCGAGCAGTACTTC.

The J gene is TRBJ2-1, the V gene TRBV30; 9 positions match TRBD1. CDR1 and CDR2 from the germline V gene are GTSNPN and SVGIG (reference sequence). V gave up 2 bases and J gave up 0 bases; unmatched junction bases: 2. The CDR3 is 15 amino acids. The CDR3 is CAWSRDRASYNEQFF. In nucleotides, the CDR3 is TGTGCCTGGAGTCGGGACAGGGCCTCCTACAATGAGCAGTTCTTC.